The TCR beta chain described here comes from a study of vaccination and CD4 T cells after COVID-19. Study details: Blood was drawn a median roughly 79 days post second dose, range 14 to 241. The cells in question were stimulated using overlapping spike peptides derived from SARS-CoV-2, HCoV-NL63, HCoV-OC43 and HCoV-229E. Study-wide results and caveats: Spike mono-reactivity marked 304 of 307 vaccine-specific clones in convalescent patients.

The CDR3 loop spans 15 amino acids. Germline V CDR1 and CDR2: SNHLY, FYNNEI. Between the trimmed V and J ends, which lost 3 bases and 1 base, there was a span of 13 bases. Treatment given: approximately nine-day PBMC culture with coronavirus spike peptide pools or control peptides (ViraFEST assay). As regards this clonotype: Its antigen is still unknown.

Sequencing of cultured CD4+ T cell DNA used the Oncomine TCR Beta short-read assay. Genomic DNA extraction was carried out from cultured CD4+ T cells. TCRdb itself ran the PCR reads through MiXCR, one entry per CDR3 protein. The data show around 15,000 distinct CDR3 sequences, 30% seen once. Sequencing was performed on cultured CD4+ T cells from blood. This chain joins TRBV2 and TRBJ2-7; a weak D match, TRBD1 (5 bases). The TCR comes from a human donor with COVID-19. CDR3 region: CASSDADTPSYEQYF. The CDR3 DNA is TGTGCCAGCAGTGACGCGGACACCCCTTCCTACGAGCAGTACTTC.